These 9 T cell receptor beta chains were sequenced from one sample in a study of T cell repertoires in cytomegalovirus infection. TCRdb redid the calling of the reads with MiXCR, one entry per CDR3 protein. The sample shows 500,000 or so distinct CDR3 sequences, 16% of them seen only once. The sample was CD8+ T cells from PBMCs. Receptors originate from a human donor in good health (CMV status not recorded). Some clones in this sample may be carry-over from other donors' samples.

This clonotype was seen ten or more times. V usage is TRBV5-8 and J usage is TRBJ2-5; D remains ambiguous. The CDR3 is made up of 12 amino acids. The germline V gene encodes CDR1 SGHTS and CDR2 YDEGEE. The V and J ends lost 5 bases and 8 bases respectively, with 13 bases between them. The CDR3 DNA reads TGTGCCAGCAGGCTTGGGATTGGAACCCAGTACTTC. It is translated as CASRLGIGTQYF.

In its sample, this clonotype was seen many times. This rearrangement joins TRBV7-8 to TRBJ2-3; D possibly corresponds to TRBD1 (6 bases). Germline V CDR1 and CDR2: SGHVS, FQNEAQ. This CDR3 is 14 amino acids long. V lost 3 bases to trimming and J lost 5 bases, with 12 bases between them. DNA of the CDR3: TGTGCCAGCAGCTTCAACAGGGCGATAGATACGCAGTATTTT. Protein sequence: CASSFNRAIDTQYF.

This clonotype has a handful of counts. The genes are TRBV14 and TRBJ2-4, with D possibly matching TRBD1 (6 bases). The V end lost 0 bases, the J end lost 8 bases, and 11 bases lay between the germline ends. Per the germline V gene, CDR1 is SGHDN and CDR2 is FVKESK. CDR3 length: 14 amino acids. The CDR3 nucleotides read TGTGCCAGCAGCCAAGAAGGCAGGGGCCACATTCAGTACTTC. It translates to CASSQEGRGHIQYF.

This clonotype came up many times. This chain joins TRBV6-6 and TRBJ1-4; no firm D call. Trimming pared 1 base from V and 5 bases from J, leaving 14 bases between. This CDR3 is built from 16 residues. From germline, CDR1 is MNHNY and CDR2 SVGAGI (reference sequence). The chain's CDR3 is CASSYFTGGLNEKLFF. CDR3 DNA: TGTGCCAGCAGTTACTTTACGGGCGGATTAAATGAAAAACTGTTTTTT.

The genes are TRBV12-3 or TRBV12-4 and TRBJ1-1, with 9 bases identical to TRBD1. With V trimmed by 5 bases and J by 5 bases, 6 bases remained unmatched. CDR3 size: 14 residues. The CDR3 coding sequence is TGTGCCAGCAGTGGGGACAGGGCGAGGACTGAAGCTTTCTTT. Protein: CASSGDRARTEAFF.

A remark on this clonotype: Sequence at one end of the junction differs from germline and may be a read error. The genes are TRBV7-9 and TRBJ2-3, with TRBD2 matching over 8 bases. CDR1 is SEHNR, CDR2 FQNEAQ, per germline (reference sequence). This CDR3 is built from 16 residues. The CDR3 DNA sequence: TGTGCAAGCAGCCCCTCCTCGGGGGGGCACAAAGATACGCAGTATTTT. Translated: CASSPSSGGHKDTQYF.

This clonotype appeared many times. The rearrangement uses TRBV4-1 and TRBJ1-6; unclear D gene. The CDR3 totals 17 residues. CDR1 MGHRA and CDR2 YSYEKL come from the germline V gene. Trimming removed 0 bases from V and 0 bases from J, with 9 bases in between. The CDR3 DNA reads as TGCGCCAGCAGCCAAGAAGTTCCAGACTCCTATAATTCACCCCTCCACTTT. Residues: CASSQEVPDSYNSPLHF.

The CDR3 here is CAIRPRGSGNTIYF. CDR3 sequence (DNA): TGTGCCATCAGGCCCCGTGGCAGTGGAAACACCATATATTTT. The chain employs TRBV10-3 and TRBJ1-3, with no clear D. This CDR3 region has 14 residues. Trimming stripped 6 bases from V and 3 bases from J, with 12 bases between. CDR1 ENHRY and CDR2 SYGVKD come from the germline V gene.

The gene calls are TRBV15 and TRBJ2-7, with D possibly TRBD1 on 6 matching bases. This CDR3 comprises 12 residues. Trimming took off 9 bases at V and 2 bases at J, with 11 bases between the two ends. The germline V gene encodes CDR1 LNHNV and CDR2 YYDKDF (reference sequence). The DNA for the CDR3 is TGTGCCACAAGGGACACCGCCTACGAGCAGTACTTC. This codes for CATRDTAYEQYF.